The rows below give T cell receptor beta chains drawn from one sample of a study of T cells in localized non-small cell lung cancer. Measured with immunoSEQ multiplex PCR; TCRdb has only the in-frame clones, and not every one. The sample lists about 57,000 clones, roughly nine tenths seen once, with 20% in the top ten. The specimen comprised peripheral blood, sampled before any cancer treatment. The receptors derive from a man aged 40 to 70 with stage I lung adenocarcinoma. CDR3s include the opening cysteine and the closing phenylalanine or tryptophan. The D gene is left open where the match is weak. Where a row states a size, it is once, few, many or the class of an expanded clone; other rows omit it.

d_gene: .
abundance: .
j_gene: TRBJ2-1
v_gene: TRBV5-1
CDR3aa: CASGWSLDNEQFF
CDR3nt: TGCGCCAGCGGGTGGTCCCTCGACAATGAGCAGTTCTTC

d_gene: .
abundance: .
j_gene: TRBJ2-7
v_gene: TRBV7-7
CDR3aa: CASKFWKEGAYEQYF
CDR3nt: TGTGCTAGCAAATTCTGGAAGGAAGGAGCCTACGAGCAGTACTTC

d_gene: .
abundance: .
j_gene: TRBJ2-7
v_gene: TRBV11-2
CDR3aa: CASSFNYAYEQYF
CDR3nt: TGTGCCAGCAGCTTTAACTACGCCTACGAGCAGTACTTC

d_gene: .
abundance: .
j_gene: TRBJ2-1
v_gene: TRBV19
CDR3aa: CASTQSSYNEQFF
CDR3nt: TGTGCCAGTACCCAGAGCTCCTACAATGAGCAGTTCTTC

d_gene: .
abundance: .
j_gene: TRBJ2-1
v_gene: TRBV18
CDR3aa: CASSSRDGLNGEQFF
CDR3nt: TGTGCCAGCTCATCCCGGGACGGACTCAATGGTGAGCAGTTCTTC

d_gene: .
abundance: .
j_gene: TRBJ2-5
v_gene: TRBV19
CDR3aa: CASSIGSQETQYF
CDR3nt: TGTGCCAGTAGTATCGGCAGCCAAGAGACCCAGTACTTC

d_gene: .
abundance: .
j_gene: TRBJ1-1
v_gene: TRBV28
CDR3aa: CASTGTRDEAFF
CDR3nt: TGTGCCAGCACTGGGACTAGGGATGAAGCTTTCTTT

d_gene: .
abundance: .
j_gene: TRBJ1-4
v_gene: TRBV9
CDR3aa: CASSARDGEATNEKLFF
CDR3nt: TGTGCCAGCAGCGCCCGGGACGGGGAAGCAACTAATGAAAAACTGTTTTTT

d_gene: TRBD2
abundance: .
j_gene: TRBJ2-3
v_gene: TRBV6-1
CDR3aa: CASSEALRLAGLPYTQYF
CDR3nt: TGTGCCAGCAGTGAAGCGCTTCGACTAGCGGGCCTACCGTATACGCAGTATTTT

d_gene: .
abundance: .
j_gene: TRBJ2-5
v_gene: TRBV2
CDR3aa: CASRGVIETQYF
CDR3nt: TGTGCCTCAAGGGGGGTCATAGAGACCCAGTACTTC

d_gene: TRBD2
abundance: once
j_gene: TRBJ2-5
v_gene: TRBV6-1
CDR3aa: CASSPGTSFRETQYF
CDR3nt: TGTGCCAGCAGTCCCGGGACTAGCTTTAGAGAGACCCAGTACTTC

d_gene: TRBD2
abundance: .
j_gene: TRBJ2-3
v_gene: TRBV4-3
CDR3aa: CASSPWGSGSGTDTQYF
CDR3nt: TGCGCCAGCAGCCCTTGGGGTAGCGGGAGTGGAACAGATACGCAGTATTTT

d_gene: TRBD1
abundance: .
j_gene: TRBJ1-1
v_gene: TRBV27
CDR3aa: CASHKGQGRMNTEAFF
CDR3nt: TGTGCCAGCCATAAGGGACAGGGCAGGATGAACACTGAAGCTTTCTTT

d_gene: TRBD2
abundance: .
j_gene: TRBJ2-7
v_gene: TRBV27
CDR3aa: CASSLSSSSGFYEQYF
CDR3nt: TGTGCCAGCAGTTTATCAAGTTCTAGCGGGTTCTACGAGCAGTACTTC

d_gene: .
abundance: .
j_gene: TRBJ2-1
v_gene: TRBV16
CDR3aa: CASSQQNEQFF
CDR3nt: TGTGCCAGCAGCCAACAGAATGAGCAGTTCTTC

d_gene: TRBD1
abundance: .
j_gene: TRBJ1-1
v_gene: TRBV19
CDR3aa: CASSIDSSTGSNTEAFF
CDR3nt: TGTGCCAGTAGTATAGACTCTTCGACAGGGTCGAACACTGAAGCTTTCTTT

d_gene: .
abundance: .
j_gene: TRBJ2-7
v_gene: TRBV5-1
CDR3aa: CASSLGTESYEQYF
CDR3nt: TGCGCCAGCAGCTTGGGGACGGAGTCCTACGAGCAGTACTTC

d_gene: .
abundance: .
j_gene: TRBJ2-7
v_gene: TRBV15
CDR3aa: CATSEGFNEQYF
CDR3nt: TGTGCCACCAGCGAAGGGTTCAACGAGCAGTACTTC

d_gene: TRBD1
abundance: .
j_gene: TRBJ2-7
v_gene: TRBV5-1
CDR3aa: CASSLGGTGVGEQYF
CDR3nt: TGCGCCAGCAGCTTGGGAGGGACAGGGGTGGGCGAGCAGTACTTC

d_gene: .
abundance: .
j_gene: TRBJ2-5
v_gene: TRBV13
CDR3aa: CASSFAQETQYF
CDR3nt: TGTGCCAGCAGCTTTGCTCAAGAGACCCAGTACTTC

d_gene: TRBD1
abundance: once
j_gene: TRBJ1-5
v_gene: TRBV6-6
CDR3aa: CASTTPGGQANQPQHF
CDR3nt: TGTGCCAGCACCACCCCAGGGGGACAGGCAAATCAGCCCCAGCATTTT

d_gene: .
abundance: once
j_gene: TRBJ2-7
v_gene: TRBV21-1
CDR3aa: CASSKEVAPEQYF
CDR3nt: TGTGCCAGCAGCAAAGAGGTTGCCCCCGAGCAGTACTTC

d_gene: TRBD2
abundance: .
j_gene: TRBJ2-5
v_gene: TRBV10-3
CDR3aa: CAIRWDYQKEETQYF
CDR3nt: TGTGCCATCAGGTGGGACTACCAAAAGGAAGAGACCCAGTACTTC

d_gene: TRBD2
abundance: .
j_gene: TRBJ2-5
v_gene: TRBV7-7
CDR3aa: CASSLVAGGSETQYF
CDR3nt: TGTGCTAGCAGCTTAGTTGCGGGAGGGTCAGAGACCCAGTACTTC

d_gene: .
abundance: .
j_gene: TRBJ2-7
v_gene: TRBV14
CDR3aa: CASSQDRGLSYEQYF
CDR3nt: TGTGCCAGCAGCCAAGATCGGGGGCTATCCTACGAGCAGTACTTC

d_gene: .
abundance: .
j_gene: TRBJ1-3
v_gene: TRBV9
CDR3aa: CASSPGHSSGNTIYF
CDR3nt: TGTGCCAGCAGCCCCGGACATAGCTCTGGAAACACCATATATTTT

d_gene: TRBD1
abundance: .
j_gene: TRBJ2-5
v_gene: TRBV6-5
CDR3aa: CASSSLQGMETQYF
CDR3nt: TGTGCCAGCAGTTCCTTACAGGGGATGGAGACCCAGTACTTC

d_gene: .
abundance: .
j_gene: TRBJ2-1
v_gene: TRBV29-1
CDR3aa: CSVGLNEQFF
CDR3nt: TGCAGCGTGGGACTCAATGAGCAGTTCTTC

d_gene: TRBD1
abundance: .
j_gene: TRBJ2-2
v_gene: TRBV7-9
CDR3aa: CASSRTGVGSSTGELFF
CDR3nt: TGTGCCAGCAGCCGTACAGGGGTAGGGTCGAGCACCGGGGAGCTGTTTTTT

d_gene: .
abundance: .
j_gene: TRBJ1-1
v_gene: TRBV19
CDR3aa: CASSRQANTEAFF
CDR3nt: TGTGCCAGTAGTCGACAGGCCAACACTGAAGCTTTCTTT

d_gene: .
abundance: .
j_gene: TRBJ2-7
v_gene: TRBV10-1
CDR3aa: CASRSRTEDYEQYF
CDR3nt: TGCGCCAGCAGGAGCCGGACAGAAGACTACGAGCAGTACTTC

d_gene: .
abundance: once
j_gene: TRBJ2-7
v_gene: TRBV7-9
CDR3aa: CASSLEQSPYEQYF
CDR3nt: TGTGCCAGCAGCTTAGAACAGTCCCCCTACGAGCAGTACTTC

d_gene: TRBD2
abundance: .
j_gene: TRBJ2-3
v_gene: TRBV6-1
CDR3aa: CASSESIAGGGTDTQYF
CDR3nt: TGTGCCAGCAGTGAAAGTATAGCGGGAGGGGGCACAGATACGCAGTATTTT

d_gene: TRBD1
abundance: .
j_gene: TRBJ2-7
v_gene: TRBV30
CDR3aa: CAWSRDRALEQYF
CDR3nt: TGTGCCTGGAGCCGGGACAGGGCCCTCGAGCAGTACTTC

d_gene: .
abundance: .
j_gene: TRBJ1-2
v_gene: TRBV2
CDR3aa: CASNPWGGAYGYTF
CDR3nt: TGTGCCAGCAACCCCTGGGGAGGAGCCTATGGCTACACCTTC

d_gene: .
abundance: .
j_gene: TRBJ1-2
v_gene: TRBV18
CDR3aa: CASSPQGYGYTF
CDR3nt: TGTGCCAGCTCACCACAGGGCTATGGCTACACCTTC

d_gene: .
abundance: .
j_gene: TRBJ2-1
v_gene: TRBV7-9
CDR3aa: CASSLEAGHSRGEQFF
CDR3nt: TGTGCCAGCAGCTTAGAGGCAGGACATTCACGCGGTGAGCAGTTCTTC

d_gene: .
abundance: once
j_gene: TRBJ2-7
v_gene: TRBV7-9
CDR3aa: CASSLYDEQYF
CDR3nt: TGTGCCAGCAGCTTATATGACGAGCAGTACTTC

d_gene: TRBD2
abundance: .
j_gene: TRBJ2-3
v_gene: TRBV5-1
CDR3aa: CASSPGLAGAGDTQYF
CDR3nt: TGCGCCAGCAGCCCCGGACTAGCGGGAGCGGGTGATACGCAGTATTTT

d_gene: .
abundance: .
j_gene: TRBJ2-7
v_gene: TRBV7-9
CDR3aa: CASSLARGGASYEQYF
CDR3nt: TGTGCCAGCAGCTTAGCGCGAGGGGGTGCCTCCTACGAGCAGTACTTC

d_gene: .
abundance: .
j_gene: TRBJ2-5
v_gene: TRBV4-1
CDR3aa: CASSQPGALETQYF
CDR3nt: TGCGCCAGCAGCCAACCGGGGGCATTGGAGACCCAGTACTTC

d_gene: .
abundance: .
j_gene: TRBJ1-2
v_gene: TRBV7-2
CDR3aa: CASSLVGGANYGYTF
CDR3nt: TGTGCCAGCAGCTTAGTTGGGGGCGCTAACTATGGCTACACCTTC

d_gene: .
abundance: once
j_gene: TRBJ2-7
v_gene: TRBV7-9
CDR3aa: CASSLESPYEQYF
CDR3nt: TGTGCCAGCAGCCTTGAATCCCCCTACGAGCAGTACTTC

d_gene: TRBD1
abundance: .
j_gene: TRBJ1-2
v_gene: TRBV7-2
CDR3aa: CASSLGQGFGYYGYTF
CDR3nt: TGTGCCAGCAGCCTTGGACAGGGCTTCGGGTACTATGGCTACACCTTC

d_gene: .
abundance: .
j_gene: TRBJ2-1
v_gene: TRBV5-1
CDR3aa: CASSLVGLRGPNEQFF
CDR3nt: TGCGCCAGCAGCTTGGTTGGCCTGAGAGGGCCTAATGAGCAGTTCTTC

d_gene: .
abundance: .
j_gene: TRBJ1-2
v_gene: TRBV7-9
CDR3aa: CASSLGTYGYTF
CDR3nt: TGTGCCAGCAGCTTAGGGACATATGGCTACACCTTC

d_gene: TRBD2
abundance: .
j_gene: TRBJ2-2
v_gene: TRBV11-3
CDR3aa: CASRPSGGATGELFF
CDR3nt: TGTGCCAGCAGACCTTCCGGGGGGGCCACCGGGGAGCTGTTTTTT

d_gene: .
abundance: .
j_gene: TRBJ2-5
v_gene: TRBV2
CDR3aa: CASMRGQETQYF
CDR3nt: TGTGCCAGCATGAGGGGCCAGGAGACCCAGTACTTC

d_gene: .
abundance: .
j_gene: TRBJ2-7
v_gene: TRBV28
CDR3aa: CASFGPRDYEQYF
CDR3nt: TGTGCCAGCTTCGGTCCCAGGGACTACGAGCAGTACTTC

d_gene: TRBD1
abundance: .
j_gene: TRBJ1-6
v_gene: TRBV18
CDR3aa: CASSPIQESGGVFSPLHF
CDR3nt: TGTGCCAGCTCACCTATCCAGGAGTCAGGGGGAGTTTTTTCACCCCTCCACTTT

d_gene: .
abundance: .
j_gene: TRBJ2-7
v_gene: TRBV20-1
CDR3aa: CSARDVEQYF
CDR3nt: TGCAGTGCTAGAGATGTCGAGCAGTACTTC

d_gene: .
abundance: .
j_gene: TRBJ2-5
v_gene: TRBV5-6
CDR3aa: CASSLAVQETQYF
CDR3nt: TGTGCCAGCAGCTTGGCCGTGCAAGAGACCCAGTACTTC